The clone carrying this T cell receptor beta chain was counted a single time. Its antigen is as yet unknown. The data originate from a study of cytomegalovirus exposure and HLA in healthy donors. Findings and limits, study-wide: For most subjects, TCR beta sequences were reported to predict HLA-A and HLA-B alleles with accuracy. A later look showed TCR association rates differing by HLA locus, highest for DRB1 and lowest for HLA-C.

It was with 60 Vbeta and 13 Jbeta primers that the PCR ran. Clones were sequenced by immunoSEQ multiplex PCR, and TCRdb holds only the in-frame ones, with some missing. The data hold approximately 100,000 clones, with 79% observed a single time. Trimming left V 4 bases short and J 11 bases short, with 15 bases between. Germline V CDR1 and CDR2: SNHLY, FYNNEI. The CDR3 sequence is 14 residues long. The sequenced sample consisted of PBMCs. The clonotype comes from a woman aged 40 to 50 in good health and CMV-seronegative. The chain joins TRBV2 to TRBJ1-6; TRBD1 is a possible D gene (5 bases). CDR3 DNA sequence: TGTGCCAGCAGTGGTTTCCAGGAAGGGGCACCCCTCCACTTT. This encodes CASSGFQEGAPLHF.